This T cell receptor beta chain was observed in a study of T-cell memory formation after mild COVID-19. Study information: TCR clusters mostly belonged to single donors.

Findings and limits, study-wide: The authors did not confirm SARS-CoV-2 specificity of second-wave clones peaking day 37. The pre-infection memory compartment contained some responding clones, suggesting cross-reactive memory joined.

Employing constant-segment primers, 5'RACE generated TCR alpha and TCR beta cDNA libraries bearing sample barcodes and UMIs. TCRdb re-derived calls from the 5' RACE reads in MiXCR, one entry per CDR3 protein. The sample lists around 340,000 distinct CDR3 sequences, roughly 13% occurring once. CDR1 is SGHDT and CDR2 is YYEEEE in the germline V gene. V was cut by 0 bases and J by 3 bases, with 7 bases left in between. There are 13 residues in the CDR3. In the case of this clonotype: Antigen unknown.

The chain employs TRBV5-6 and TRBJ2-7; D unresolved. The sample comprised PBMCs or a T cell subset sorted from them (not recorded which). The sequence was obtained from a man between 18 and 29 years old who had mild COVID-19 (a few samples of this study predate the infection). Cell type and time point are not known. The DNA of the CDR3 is TGTGCCAGCAGCTTGGTAAACGGCTACGAGCAGTACGTC. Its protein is CASSLVNGYEQYV.